This TCR beta chain derives from a study of T cell repertoires in cytomegalovirus infection. Study information: CMV infection and matching HLA type were both indicated by public TCR beta signatures. General study points: Summed frequency of public TCR beta families distinguished CMV carriers with the relevant HLA. Ex vivo, HLA-C-restricted CMV-specific TCR beta clonotypes prevailed over the rest of the response.

This clonotype was seen a handful of times. Its antigen is unidentified. Each CDR3 protein is one row after TCRdb ran MiXCR on the reads. The sample includes some 920,000 distinct CDR3 sequences, under 40% seen only once; the top ten take 13%. This CDR3 has 11 residues. In germline, CDR1 is MNHEY, CDR2 SMNVEV (reference sequence). V lost 7 bases and J 1 base, leaving 3 bases between the germline ends. The sequences come from cultured CD8+ T cells from PBMCs, collected from culture after CMV antigen stimulation. The sequence derives from a human donor in good health (CMV status not recorded). Some clones in this sample may be carry-over from other donors' samples. The chain employs TRBV27 and TRBJ2-3; no definite D call. For the CDR3, the DNA is TGTGCCAGCAAGGGCACAGATACGCAGTATTTT. It yields the protein CASKGTDTQYF.